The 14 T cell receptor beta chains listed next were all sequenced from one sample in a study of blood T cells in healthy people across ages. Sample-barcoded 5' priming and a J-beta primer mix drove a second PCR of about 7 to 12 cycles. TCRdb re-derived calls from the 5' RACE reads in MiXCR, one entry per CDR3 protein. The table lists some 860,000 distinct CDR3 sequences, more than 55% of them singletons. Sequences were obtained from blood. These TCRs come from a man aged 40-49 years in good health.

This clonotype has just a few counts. CDR3: CASSFPLAGGPPNLQETQYF. Written as DNA, the CDR3 is TGTGCCAGCAGTTTTCCCCTAGCGGGGGGCCCACCCAACCTTCAAGAGACCCAGTACTTC. The chain links TRBV12-3 or TRBV12-4 to TRBJ2-5; 11 bases agree with TRBD2. Germline trimming cut 3 bases from V and 2 bases from J; bases unmatched to any gene: 17. The CDR3 spans 20 residues.

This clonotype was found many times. CDR3 sequence (DNA): TGTGCCAGCAGTTGGGGACTAGCGGGGGCGCTTAATACGCAGTATTTT. It yields the protein CASSWGLAGALNTQYF. The V and J genes are TRBV27 and TRBJ2-3; 14 positions match TRBD2. The V and J ends lost 4 bases and 7 bases, in that order; junction bases with no gene match: 7. Germline CDR1 is MNHEY and CDR2 is SMNVEV (reference sequence). The CDR3 has 16 amino acids.

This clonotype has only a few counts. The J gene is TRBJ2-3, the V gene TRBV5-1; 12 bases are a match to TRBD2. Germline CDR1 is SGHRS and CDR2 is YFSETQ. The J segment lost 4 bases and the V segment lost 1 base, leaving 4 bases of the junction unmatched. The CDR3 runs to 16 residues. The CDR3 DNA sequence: TGCGCCAGCAGCTTGTACGCTAGCGGGAGGGCAGATACGCAGTATTTT. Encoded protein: CASSLYASGRADTQYF.

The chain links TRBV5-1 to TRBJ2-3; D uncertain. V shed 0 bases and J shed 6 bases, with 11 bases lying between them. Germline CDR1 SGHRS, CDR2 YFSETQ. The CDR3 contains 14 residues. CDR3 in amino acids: CASSLGSVLDTQYF. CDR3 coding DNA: TGCGCCAGCAGCTTGGGATCTGTGTTGGATACGCAGTATTTT.

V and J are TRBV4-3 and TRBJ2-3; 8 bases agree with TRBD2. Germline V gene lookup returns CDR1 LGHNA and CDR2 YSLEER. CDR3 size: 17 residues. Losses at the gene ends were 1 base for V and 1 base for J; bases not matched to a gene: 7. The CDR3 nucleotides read TGCGCCAGCAGCCAAGGTTTAAGCGGGAGTGGCACAGATACGCAGTATTTT. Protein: CASSQGLSGSGTDTQYF.

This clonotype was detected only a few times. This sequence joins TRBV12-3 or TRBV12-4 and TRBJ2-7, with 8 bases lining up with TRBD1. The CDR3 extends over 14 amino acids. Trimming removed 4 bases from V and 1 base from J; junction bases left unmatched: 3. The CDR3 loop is CASSWTGWSYEQYF. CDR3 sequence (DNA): TGTGCCAGCAGTTGGACAGGGTGGTCCTACGAGCAGTACTTC.

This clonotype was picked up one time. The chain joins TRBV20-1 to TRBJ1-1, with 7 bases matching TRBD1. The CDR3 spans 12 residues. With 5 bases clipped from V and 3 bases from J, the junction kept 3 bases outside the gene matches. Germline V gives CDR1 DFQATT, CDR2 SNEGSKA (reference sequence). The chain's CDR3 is CSAATGYTEAFF. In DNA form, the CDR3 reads TGCAGTGCTGCGACAGGGTACACTGAAGCTTTCTTT.

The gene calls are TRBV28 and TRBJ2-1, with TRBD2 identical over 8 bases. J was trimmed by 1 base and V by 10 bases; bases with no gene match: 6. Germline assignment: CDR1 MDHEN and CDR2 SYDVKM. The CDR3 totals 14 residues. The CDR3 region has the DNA TGTGCCATTCTAGGCGGGGGGTCCTACAATGAGCAGTTCTTC. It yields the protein CAILGGGSYNEQFF.

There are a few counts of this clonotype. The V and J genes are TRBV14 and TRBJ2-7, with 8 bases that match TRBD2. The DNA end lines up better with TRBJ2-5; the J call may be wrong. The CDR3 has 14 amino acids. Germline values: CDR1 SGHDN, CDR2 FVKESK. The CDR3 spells CASSQAAGAETQYF. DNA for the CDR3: TGTGCCAGCAGCCAAGCAGCGGGAGCAGAGACCCAGTACTTC.

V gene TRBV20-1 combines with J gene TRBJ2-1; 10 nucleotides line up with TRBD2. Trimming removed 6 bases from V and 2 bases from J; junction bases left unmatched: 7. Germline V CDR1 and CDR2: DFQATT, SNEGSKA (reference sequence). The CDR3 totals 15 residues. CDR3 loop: CSARSGGAAYNEQFF. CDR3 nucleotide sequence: TGCAGTGCGAGAAGCGGGGGGGCGGCCTACAATGAGCAGTTCTTC.

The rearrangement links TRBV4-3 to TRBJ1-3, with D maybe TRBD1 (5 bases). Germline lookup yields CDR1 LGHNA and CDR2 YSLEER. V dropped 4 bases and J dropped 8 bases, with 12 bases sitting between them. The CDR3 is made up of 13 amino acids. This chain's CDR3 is CASSPGHSDTIYF. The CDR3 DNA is TGCGCCAGCAGCCCTGGACATAGTGACACCATATATTTT.

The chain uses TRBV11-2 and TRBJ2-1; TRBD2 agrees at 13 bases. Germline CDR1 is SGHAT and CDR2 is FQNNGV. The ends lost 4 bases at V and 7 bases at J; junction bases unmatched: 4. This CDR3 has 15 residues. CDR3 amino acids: CASSSGLAGRNEQFF. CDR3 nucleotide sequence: TGTGCCAGCAGCTCGGGACTAGCGGGAAGGAATGAGCAGTTCTTC.

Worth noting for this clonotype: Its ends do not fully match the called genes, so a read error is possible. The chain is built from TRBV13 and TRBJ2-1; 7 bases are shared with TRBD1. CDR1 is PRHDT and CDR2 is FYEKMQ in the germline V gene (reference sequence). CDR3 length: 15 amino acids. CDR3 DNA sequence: TGTGCCAGCAGCTCGGGGACAGTCTCCTACAATAAGCAGTTCTTC. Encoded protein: CASSSGTVSYNKQFF.

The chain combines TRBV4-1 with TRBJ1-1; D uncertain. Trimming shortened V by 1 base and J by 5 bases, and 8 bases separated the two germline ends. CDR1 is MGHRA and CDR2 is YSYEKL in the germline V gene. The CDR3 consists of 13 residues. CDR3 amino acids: CASSQVRSTEAFF. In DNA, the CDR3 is TGCGCCAGCAGCCAAGTCCGATCTACTGAAGCTTTCTTT.